This paragraph covers one T cell receptor beta chain sequence. Its antigen is not identified. With 2 bases clipped from V and 1 base from J, the junction kept 3 bases outside the gene matches. Looked up from germline, CDR1 is SGHVS and CDR2 is FQNEAQ. The length of the CDR3 is 15 residues. The entry originates in a study of beta chain features in type 1 diabetes. Study findings and constraints: Lower insertion and higher deletion counts appeared at VDJ junctions in type 1 diabetes patients. In these data, an HLA type influence on TCRB rearrangement remained unresolved.

Of the isolated RNA, all was reverse transcribed, and so the sequenced material was expressed TCRB transcripts. Data came from immunoSEQ multiplex PCR; TCRdb stores just in-frame clones and leaves some out. Here the sample spans some 330,000 clones, more than 9.5% being singletons. This sequence joins TRBV7-8 and TRBJ1-1; 8 bases match TRBD1. Sequenced material: naive CD4+ T cells from blood. The receptor was derived from a woman in her 30s in good health. In DNA form, the CDR3 reads TGTGCCAGCAGCTTACCCGGGACAGGGAACACTGAAGCTTTCTTT. Amino acids: CASSLPGTGNTEAFF.